This is a list of T cell receptor beta chains from one sample in a study of blood T cell repertoires in COVID-19. Method: immunoSEQ multiplex PCR; TCRdb's copy keeps in-frame clones and lacks some. The data show over 35,000 clones, 79% seen once. The source material was peripheral blood. The origin of the receptors is a man between 70 and 80 years old with acute or convalescent COVID-19. The CDR3 runs from the conserved cysteine through the conserved F or W. The order of the fields is CDR3 DNA, CDR3 protein, clone size, V gene, D gene, J gene. A D gene is named only where the DNA matches it firmly. Rows may omit the clone size; those that give it use once, few, many or a size class.

DNA: TGTGCCACCAGTGAAAACCCCTCTAGCTACGAGCAGTACTTC
CDR3: CATSENPSSYEQYF
size: -
V: TRBV24-1
D: -
J: TRBJ2-7

DNA: TGTGCCAGCAGGACAGAAGCCTACGAGCAGTACTTC
CDR3: CASRTEAYEQYF
size: many
V: TRBV2
D: -
J: TRBJ2-7

DNA: TGTGCCAGCTCCCTGAGCGTTACGGCCGGAAACACCATATATTTT
CDR3: CASSLSVTAGNTIYF
size: -
V: TRBV28
D: -
J: TRBJ1-3

DNA: TGTGCCAGCAGCTTAAGCAAGGGGAACTATGGCTACACCTTC
CDR3: CASSLSKGNYGYTF
size: -
V: TRBV7-3
D: -
J: TRBJ1-2

DNA: TGTGCCAGCAGTAGGGGACAGGGGAACTATGGCTACACCTTC
CDR3: CASSRGQGNYGYTF
size: -
V: TRBV2
D: TRBD1
J: TRBJ1-2

DNA: TGTGCCAGCAGCTTTCAGGGATGGCTGAACACTGAAGCTTTCTTT
CDR3: CASSFQGWLNTEAFF
size: -
V: TRBV7-9
D: -
J: TRBJ1-1

DNA: TGTGCCACCAGCTCCCCGGGGGGGGGCGTGGACACTGAAGCTTTCTTT
CDR3: CATSSPGGGVDTEAFF
size: -
V: TRBV15
D: -
J: TRBJ1-1

DNA: TGTGCCAGCATTGACAGGAGGAGCTCCTACAATGAGCAGTTCTTC
CDR3: CASIDRRSSYNEQFF
size: -
V: TRBV21-1
D: -
J: TRBJ2-1

DNA: TGCGCCAGCAGCCAAGGCGACAGGGTGAACACTGAAGCTTTCTTT
CDR3: CASSQGDRVNTEAFF
size: few
V: TRBV4-1
D: TRBD1
J: TRBJ1-1

DNA: TGTGCCAGCAGTTTAAGAGGCCGTTCCTACGAGCAGTACTTC
CDR3: CASSLRGRSYEQYF
size: -
V: TRBV28
D: -
J: TRBJ2-7

DNA: TGTGCCAGCAGCCCAGGGACAGCACCTGGGGCCAACGTCCTGACTTTC
CDR3: CASSPGTAPGANVLTF
size: -
V: TRBV5-4
D: TRBD1
J: TRBJ2-6

DNA: TGTGCCAGCAGTTATGGGACTTCTACTCGGGATACGCAGTATTTT
CDR3: CASSYGTSTRDTQYF
size: -
V: TRBV27
D: -
J: TRBJ2-3

DNA: TGCGCCAGCAGCTTGCAGGGACAGGGGGATGGCTACACCTTC
CDR3: CASSLQGQGDGYTF
size: -
V: TRBV5-1
D: TRBD1
J: TRBJ1-2

DNA: TGTGCCAGCAGTAGGGACAGGGGCGCCGGCTACACCTTC
CDR3: CASSRDRGAGYTF
size: few
V: TRBV6-5
D: TRBD1
J: TRBJ1-2

DNA: TGTGCCAGCCACGGGAACATTAATTCACCCCTCCACTTT
CDR3: CASHGNINSPLHF
size: -
V: TRBV27
D: -
J: TRBJ1-6

DNA: TGTGCCAGTAGTATGGGACAGGCGGCACCCCTCCACTTT
CDR3: CASSMGQAAPLHF
size: -
V: TRBV19
D: TRBD1
J: TRBJ1-6

DNA: TGTGCCAGTAGCCCCCAGGATCCAAAGAACACTGAAGCTTTCTTT
CDR3: CASSPQDPKNTEAFF
size: -
V: TRBV19
D: -
J: TRBJ1-1

DNA: TGTGCCAGCAGGAGCGGACAGACTACAGATACGCAGTATTTT
CDR3: CASRSGQTTDTQYF
size: -
V: TRBV2
D: -
J: TRBJ2-3

DNA: TGCGCCAGCAGCTTGGCAGGGGGCAATGAAAAACTGTTTTTT
CDR3: CASSLAGGNEKLFF
size: -
V: TRBV5-1
D: TRBD1
J: TRBJ1-4

DNA: TGTGCCAGCCGGGACAGGGGGAGAAATGAGCAGTTCTTC
CDR3: CASRDRGRNEQFF
size: -
V: TRBV19
D: TRBD1
J: TRBJ2-1

DNA: TGTGCCAGCAGTGCAGGGCCCCCAAACTATGGCTACACCTTC
CDR3: CASSAGPPNYGYTF
size: -
V: TRBV28
D: -
J: TRBJ1-2

DNA: TGTGCCAGCAGGGACAGGGGCGGTAGATACGAGCAGTACTTC
CDR3: CASRDRGGRYEQYF
size: -
V: TRBV19
D: TRBD1
J: TRBJ2-7

DNA: TGTGCCAGCAGTAGCGGGACTGGCACAGATACGCAGTATTTT
CDR3: CASSSGTGTDTQYF
size: -
V: TRBV9
D: TRBD2
J: TRBJ2-3

DNA: TGTGCCAGCAGCTTAAGCGGGAGGGGTATCTACGAGCAGTACTTC
CDR3: CASSLSGRGIYEQYF
size: -
V: TRBV7-2
D: TRBD2
J: TRBJ2-7

DNA: TGCGCCAGCAGCTTGGTGGCATCTTCGAACACCGGGGAGCTGTTTTTT
CDR3: CASSLVASSNTGELFF
size: -
V: TRBV5-1
D: -
J: TRBJ2-2

DNA: TGTGCCAGCAGACAGGACGTACTCTACGAGCAGTACTTC
CDR3: CASRQDVLYEQYF
size: -
V: TRBV2
D: -
J: TRBJ2-7

DNA: TGTGCCACCGAACCGTCGACAGCGGGCGTAAGGGAGCAGTACTTC
CDR3: CATEPSTAGVREQYF
size: -
V: TRBV28
D: -
J: TRBJ2-7

DNA: TGTGCCAGCACCCCTAACAATCAGCCCCAGCATTTT
CDR3: CASTPNNQPQHF
size: -
V: TRBV6-6
D: -
J: TRBJ1-5

DNA: TGCAGCGTTGAAAGCGGGAGGGCCGCAGATACGCAGTATTTT
CDR3: CSVESGRAADTQYF
size: -
V: TRBV29-1
D: TRBD2
J: TRBJ2-3

DNA: TGTGCCAGCAGCCCCTCAACAATATCGCAGTATTTT
CDR3: CASSPSTISQYF
size: -
V: TRBV7-2
D: -
J: TRBJ2-3

DNA: TGTGCCAGTAGTATACAGGCAGGGAATCAGCCCCAGCATTTT
CDR3: CASSIQAGNQPQHF
size: -
V: TRBV19
D: -
J: TRBJ1-5

DNA: TGCGCCAGCAGACCCTCGACAGGGACGGGTGAAGCTTTCTTT
CDR3: CASRPSTGTGEAFF
size: few
V: TRBV5-1
D: TRBD1
J: TRBJ1-1

DNA: TGTGCCAGCGATTCCTGGGCAACAGGGTTCGGACGTACGCAGTATTTT
CDR3: CASDSWATGFGRTQYF
size: -
V: TRBV28
D: -
J: TRBJ2-3

DNA: TGTGCCATCAGGCCCTCGACTAGCGCCGATACGCAGTATTTT
CDR3: CAIRPSTSADTQYF
size: few
V: TRBV10-3
D: TRBD2
J: TRBJ2-3

DNA: TGTGCCACCAGAGGACAGGGCTACGAGCAGTACTTC
CDR3: CATRGQGYEQYF
size: -
V: TRBV24-1
D: TRBD1
J: TRBJ2-7

DNA: TGTGCCAGCAGCTGGGCTCATTTAAGGGGGCATGTGGGTGAAGCTTTCTTT
CDR3: CASSWAHLRGHVGEAFF
size: -
V: TRBV28
D: TRBD1
J: TRBJ1-1

DNA: TGTGCCAGCAGCGGGAACAGCCCCCCGGGGGAGACCCAGTACTTC
CDR3: CASSGNSPPGETQYF
size: once
V: TRBV7-2
D: -
J: TRBJ2-5

DNA: TGTGCCAGCAGCCCCCGTCTGAGCTACACAGGGTGGGACTATGGCTACACCTTC
CDR3: CASSPRLSYTGWDYGYTF
size: -
V: TRBV7-3
D: -
J: TRBJ1-2

DNA: TGTGCCAGCAGTTTCATCCCCGGGGAGCTGTTTTTT
CDR3: CASSFIPGELFF
size: -
V: TRBV27
D: -
J: TRBJ2-2

DNA: TGCGCCAGCAGACCTGGGACGGGGGAAAGGTGGACCCAGTACTTC
CDR3: CASRPGTGERWTQYF
size: -
V: TRBV5-1
D: -
J: TRBJ2-5